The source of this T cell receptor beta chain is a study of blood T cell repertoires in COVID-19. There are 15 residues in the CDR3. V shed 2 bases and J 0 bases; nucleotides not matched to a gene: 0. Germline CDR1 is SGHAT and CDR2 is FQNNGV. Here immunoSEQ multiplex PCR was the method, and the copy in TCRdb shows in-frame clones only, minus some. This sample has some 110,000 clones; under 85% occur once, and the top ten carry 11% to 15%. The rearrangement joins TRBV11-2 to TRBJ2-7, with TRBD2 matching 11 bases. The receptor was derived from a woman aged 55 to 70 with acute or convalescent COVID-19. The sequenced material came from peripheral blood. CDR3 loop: CASSLTSGGSYEQYF. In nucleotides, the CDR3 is TGTGCCAGCAGCTTAACTAGCGGGGGCTCCTACGAGCAGTACTTC.